This T cell receptor (beta chain) came from a study of T cells in Graves' hyperthyroidism and ophthalmopathy. The study's findings and limits: Ophthalmopathy and stable hyperthyroidism were separated by a 13 V-J model. Before onset, ophthalmopathy was predicted by the model a median approximately 6.6 months earlier.

Cells are PBMCs isolated from about 10 ml of fresh blood. Points on this clonotype: Its antigen is still unknown.

This CDR3 is built from 16 residues. Germline loops: CDR1 MDHEN, CDR2 SYDVKM. V was clipped by 3 bases and J by 3 bases; unmatched bases: 9. Using RNA transcripts as the source, TCR beta CDR3 regions were amplified. Researchers ran a first-round RT-PCR on the TCR CDR3 using the HTBI primer set. A single record per CDR3 protein comes from TCRdb applying MiXCR to the multiplex PCR reads. This sample has 500,000 to 650,000 distinct CDR3 sequences; 14% occur once, and the top ten carry around 13%. The origin of this receptor is a woman between 40 and 50 years old with Graves' hyperthyroidism. Sequencing was performed on blood. The chain combines TRBV28 with TRBJ2-3, with 7 bases lining up with TRBD1. The CDR3 loop reads CASSFQTGSGTDTQYF. For the CDR3, the DNA is TGTGCCAGCAGTTTTCAGACAGGGTCGGGGACAGATACGCAGTATTTT. The whole variable domain, filled in from reference TRBV28 and TRBJ2-3, reads DVKVTQSSRYLVKRTGEKVFLECVQDMDHENMFWYRQDPGLGLRLIYFSYDVKMKEKGDIPEGYSVSREKKERFSLILESASTNQTSMYLCASSFQTGSGTDTQYFGPGTRLTVL.